A single sample is the source of the 18 T cell receptor beta chains below, sequenced in a study of blood T cell repertoires in COVID-19. Assay used: immunoSEQ multiplex PCR; TCRdb lists only in-frame clones, some missing. The data hold approximately 63,000 clones, with roughly 85% observed a single time. Sequenced material: peripheral blood. These receptors originate from a woman older than 75 with acute or convalescent COVID-19.

The chain employs TRBV6-5 and TRBJ2-5; 7 bases map to TRBD2. The CDR3 has 12 residues. Germline assignment: CDR1 MNHEY and CDR2 SVGAGI. V trimming: 6 bases; J trimming: 7 bases; junction bases outside the gene matches: 5. Written as DNA, the CDR3 is TGTGCCAGCAGGGTGGGGGAGGGGACCCAGTACTTC. Its protein is CASRVGEGTQYF.

This clone was detected only once. This sequence joins TRBV10-2 and TRBJ2-1; D may be TRBD2 (6 bases). Germline loops: CDR1 WSHSY, CDR2 SAAADI. CDR3 length: 16 amino acids. V dropped 1 base and J dropped 5 bases, with 15 bases sitting between them. CDR3 region: CASSEFTGVAHNEQFF. The CDR3 region has the DNA TGCGCCAGCAGTGAGTTCACGGGAGTAGCCCACAATGAGCAGTTCTTC.

V gene TRBV5-4 combines with J gene TRBJ1-1; 7 bases align to TRBD1. From germline, CDR1 is SGHNT and CDR2 YYREEE (reference sequence). The J segment lost 4 bases and the V segment lost 1 base, leaving 4 bases of the junction unmatched. This CDR3 spans 14 amino acids. The CDR3 loop reads CASSLIDRATEAFF. The CDR3 bases are TGTGCCAGCAGCTTGATTGACAGGGCCACTGAAGCTTTCTTT.

The chain carries TRBV19 and TRBJ2-1; D uncertain. CDR3 size: 15 residues. V shed 5 bases and J shed 6 bases, with 17 bases lying between them. Germline lookup yields CDR1 LNHDA and CDR2 SQIVND (reference sequence). CDR3 in amino acids: CASSPHTSRVNEQFF. CDR3 in DNA: TGTGCCAGTAGTCCTCACACCAGTCGGGTCAATGAGCAGTTCTTC.

The chain recombines TRBV18 with TRBJ1-2; tentatively, D is TRBD1 (5 bases). The CDR3 runs to 16 residues. The germline CDR1 and CDR2 sequences are KGHSH and LQKENI. Trimming left V 5 bases short and J 6 bases short, with 22 bases between. The CDR3 DNA is TGTGCCAGCTCAAAATTTCAGCACCAGGGAAACAATGGCTACACCTTC. Translated, it gives CASSKFQHQGNNGYTF.

The chain recombines TRBV6-6 with TRBJ1-1; 9 nucleotides match TRBD1. Germline V CDR1 and CDR2: MNHNY, SVGAGI (reference sequence). The length of the CDR3 is 13 residues. The ends lost 5 bases at V and 5 bases at J; junction bases unmatched: 3. Here the CDR3 DNA reads TGTGCCAGCAGTGACAGGGGGGAAACTGAAGCTTTCTTT. It translates to CASSDRGETEAFF.

The V and J genes are TRBV5-4 and TRBJ1-4, with 8 bases aligning to TRBD1. The CDR3 contains 15 residues. After removal of 4 bases from V and 8 bases from J, the junction contained 10 bases not matched to a gene. The germline V gene encodes CDR1 SGHNT and CDR2 YYREEE (reference sequence). The CDR3 region is CASSDTTGVGEKLFF. CDR3 nucleotides: TGTGCCAGCAGCGACACGACAGGGGTTGGGGAAAAACTGTTTTTT.

The chain has TRBV29-1 and TRBJ2-7; D unclear. CDR3 length: 13 amino acids. The ends were cut back, 5 bases at V and 3 bases at J, with 14 bases in the middle. Germline V gene lookup returns CDR1 SQVTM and CDR2 ANQGSEA. CDR3 sequence (DNA): TGCAGCGTTTGGGTGGTTGGCGGCTACGAGCAGTACTTC. Translation: CSVWVVGGYEQYF.

The rearrangement links TRBV14 to TRBJ2-1; D not certain. The germline gives CDR1 SGHDN, CDR2 FVKESK. CDR3 length: 13 amino acids. V lost 3 bases, J lost 4 bases, and 7 bases lay in between. Here the CDR3 DNA reads TGTGCCAGCAGCCAGGGCACTTACAATGAGCAGTTCTTC. Translating it yields CASSQGTYNEQFF. The entire variable domain, with the rest obtained from reference TRBV14 and TRBJ2-1, is as follows: EAGVTQFPSHSVIEKGQTVTLRCDPISGHDNLYWYRRVMGKEIKFLLHFVKESKQDESGMPNNRFLAERTGGTYSTLKVQPAELEDSGVYFCASSQGTYNEQFFGPGTRLTVL.

The rearrangement links TRBV7-9 to TRBJ2-2; perhaps TRBD1 as D (6 bases). V shed 10 bases and J shed 0 bases, with 21 bases lying between them. The germline V gene encodes CDR1 SEHNR and CDR2 FQNEAQ (reference sequence). CDR3 length equals 17 residues. The CDR3 region has the DNA TGTGCCACCCTAAACCCAAACAGGGTTACGAACACCGGGGAGCTGTTTTTT. This encodes CATLNPNRVTNTGELFF.

The count of this clone is one. This chain joins TRBV29-1 and TRBJ2-6, with TRBD1 matching 8 bases. CDR1 SQVTM and CDR2 ANQGSEA come from the germline V gene. Trimming removed 4 bases from V and 2 bases from J; junction bases left unmatched: 7. The CDR3 runs to 16 residues. CDR3 residues: CSVGGQGTPGANVLTF. DNA of the CDR3: TGCAGCGTTGGAGGACAGGGTACCCCTGGGGCCAACGTCCTGACTTTC.

This clone appeared once. The chain uses TRBV15 and TRBJ2-5; 10 bases match TRBD2. The J segment lost 4 bases and the V segment lost 3 bases, leaving 2 bases of the junction unmatched. Germline values: CDR1 LNHNV, CDR2 YYDKDF (reference sequence). The CDR3 runs to 14 residues. The CDR3 loop is CATSRPSGGETQYF. The CDR3 DNA reads TGTGCCACCAGCAGGCCTAGCGGGGGAGAGACCCAGTACTTC.

J is TRBJ1-5 and V is TRBV2, with 9 bases fitting TRBD1. Germline loops: CDR1 SNHLY, CDR2 FYNNEI. This CDR3 contains 15 residues. V trimming: 5 bases; J trimming: 7 bases; junction bases outside the gene matches: 9. The CDR3, as DNA: TGTGCCAGCAGTAGAGACAGGGGGGTTGGCCAGCCCCAGCATTTT. The encoded protein is CASSRDRGVGQPQHF.

The V call is TRBV29-1, the J call TRBJ2-3; D gene uncertain. Germline V CDR1 and CDR2: SQVTM, ANQGSEA. The CDR3 loop spans 12 amino acids. Deletions cut 4 bases from V and 5 bases from J, with 10 bases between. The CDR3 loop is CSVGPRRDTQYF. As DNA, the CDR3 is TGCAGCGTTGGCCCAAGGAGAGATACGCAGTATTTT.

J is TRBJ1-2 and V is TRBV19; 7 bases line up with TRBD1. The CDR3 contains 14 residues. The germline CDR1 and CDR2 sequences are LNHDA and SQIVND (reference sequence). V lost 4 bases, J lost 1 base, and 3 bases stayed unmatched. CDR3 in DNA: TGTGCCAGTAGTAGGGACAGCCTTAACTATGGCTACACCTTC. Translation: CASSRDSLNYGYTF.

The gene calls are TRBV7-2 and TRBJ2-7; tentatively, D is TRBD1 (6 bases). The CDR3 loop spans 14 amino acids. Trimming removed 4 bases from V and 6 bases from J, with 16 bases in between. Germline CDR1 is SGHTA and CDR2 is FQGNSA. DNA of the CDR3: TGTGCCAGCAGCTCGGCCGGGACAACTCGCGAGCAGTACTTC. This translates into CASSSAGTTREQYF.

This clone showed up just a few times. The gene calls are TRBV2 and TRBJ1-1; D may be TRBD1 (5 bases). CDR3 length: 11 amino acids. Trimming took 4 bases from V and 10 from J, leaving 10 bases between them. Germline CDR1 is SNHLY and CDR2 is FYNNEI. Here the CDR3 reads CASSAGPRAFF. As DNA, the CDR3 is TGTGCCAGCAGTGCAGGGCCAAGAGCTTTCTTT.

The chain has TRBV3-1 (or the pseudogene TRBV3-2) and TRBJ1-4, with D maybe TRBD1 (5 bases). Germline V gene data show CDR1 as LGHDT and CDR2 as YNNKEL (reference sequence). V was shortened by 1 base and J by 1 base, with 19 bases between the two germline ends. This CDR3 has 19 residues. The CDR3 region is CASSQGFVSGDGTNEKLFF. The DNA for the CDR3 is TGTGCCAGCAGCCAAGGATTCGTATCGGGGGACGGAACTAATGAAAAACTGTTTTTT.